Following are 32 T cell receptor beta chains from one sample sequenced in a study of blood T cell repertoires in COVID-19. Sequenced by immunoSEQ multiplex PCR; TCRdb stores in-frame clones only, minus some. This sample has approximately 500,000 clones, with 80% to 90% found just once. The specimen sequenced was peripheral blood. These receptors all come from a human donor in a cohort sampled during active COVID-19.

The chain combines TRBV12-3 or TRBV12-4 with TRBJ2-3; 7 bases line up with TRBD2. The CDR3 totals 13 residues. Unmatched junction bases numbered 1, after V lost 3 bases and J lost 4 bases. The CDR3 loop reads CASSFRGADTQYF. The DNA of the CDR3 is TGTGCCAGCAGTTTTCGGGGGGCAGATACGCAGTATTTT.

This clone is a singleton in its sample. CDR3 bases: TGTGCCAGCGGCCCTCGGGGTAATTCACCCCTCCACTTT. Protein sequence: CASGPRGNSPLHF. This chain uses TRBV28 with TRBJ1-6, with unresolved D. Trimming took 8 bases from V and 6 from J, leaving 11 bases between them. The length of the CDR3 is 13 residues. Per germline, CDR1 MDHEN and CDR2 SYDVKM.

The chain combines TRBV9 with TRBJ2-2, with TRBD2 as a possible D gene (5 bases). Trimming took off 0 bases at V and 8 bases at J, with 17 bases between the two ends. Germline V CDR1 and CDR2: SGDLS, YYNGEE. CDR3 length equals 16 residues. CDR3 nucleotide sequence: TGTGCCAGCAGCGTAGGGACTGTAGAAGTATCGGGGGAGCTGTTTTTT. This translates into CASSVGTVEVSGELFF.

The chain recombines TRBV4-2 with TRBJ2-1, with TRBD2 matching 11 bases. J lost 8 bases, V lost 4 bases, and 13 bases had no gene match. CDR3 length: 17 residues. CDR1 LGHNA and CDR2 YNFKEQ come from the germline V gene. The CDR3 nucleotides read TGTGCCAGCAGCCCCAACTACCTAGCGGGAGGCCTGGATGAGCAGTTCTTC. Amino acid sequence: CASSPNYLAGGLDEQFF.

This clone was recorded once. The chain combines TRBV6-1 with TRBJ1-5; D perhaps matches TRBD1 (6 bases). Germline V gene data show CDR1 as MNHNS and CDR2 as SASEGT. The CDR3 length is 14 residues. V lost 3 bases and J lost 5, with 11 bases in between. The CDR3 DNA reads as TGTGCCAGCAGTGACAGGGGAGGGGATCAGCCCCAGCATTTT. This codes for CASSDRGGDQPQHF.

The chain joins TRBV20-1 to TRBJ2-1, with a weak D call TRBD2 (6 bases). The V and J ends lost 3 bases and 8 bases respectively, with 17 bases between them. This CDR3 comprises 14 residues. Germline lookup yields CDR1 DFQATT and CDR2 SNEGSKA (reference sequence). CDR3 region: CSASGGTTFDEQFF. Here the CDR3 DNA reads TGCAGTGCTAGTGGCGGGACCACTTTTGATGAGCAGTTCTTC.

This clone has only one observation. CDR3 coding DNA: TGCAGCGTCCAGGATAACACTGAAGCTTTCTTT. Translated: CSVQDNTEAFF. The rearrangement joins TRBV29-1 to TRBJ1-1; D gene ambiguous. V was cut by 6 bases and J by 2 bases, with 7 bases left in between. Germline lookup yields CDR1 SQVTM and CDR2 ANQGSEA. The length of the CDR3 is 11 residues. Combining the CDR3 with reference TRBV29-1 and TRBJ1-1 gives the whole variable domain SAVISQKPSRDICQRGTSLTIQCQVDSQVTMMFWYRQQPGQSLTLIATANQGSEATYESGFVIDKFPISRPNLTFSTLTVSNMSPEDSSIYLCSVQDNTEAFFGQGTRLTVV.

This chain connects TRBV20-1 to TRBJ1-4; 7 bases fit TRBD1. In germline, CDR1 is DFQATT, CDR2 SNEGSKA (reference sequence). Unmatched junction bases numbered 9, after V lost 3 bases and J lost 2 bases. The CDR3 extends over 16 amino acids. This chain's CDR3 is CSASKGPGQTNEKLFF. Written as DNA, the CDR3 is TGCAGTGCTAGTAAGGGCCCGGGACAGACTAATGAAAAACTGTTTTTT.

J is TRBJ1-4 and V is TRBV5-5; D ambiguous. From germline, CDR1 is SGHKS and CDR2 YYEKEE (reference sequence). This CDR3 contains 16 residues. Trimming removed 1 base at V and 3 bases at J, with 13 bases between. CDR3 nucleotides: TGTGCCAGCAGCTTGTATCAACAGCATCCTAATGAAAAACTGTTTTTT. The encoded protein is CASSLYQQHPNEKLFF. Variable domain in full (rest from reference TRBV5-5 and TRBJ1-4): DAGVTQSPTHLIKTRGQQVTLRCSPISGHKSVSWYQQVLGQGPQFIFQYYEKEERGRGNFPDRFSARQFPNYSSELNVNALLLGDSALYLCASSLYQQHPNEKLFFGSGTQLSVL.

The chain combines TRBV10-3 with TRBJ1-1; possibly TRBD1 for D (6 bases). Germline CDR1 is ENHRY and CDR2 is SYGVKD. CDR3 size: 13 residues. Trimming took off 6 bases at V and 8 bases at J, with 16 bases between the two ends. Written as DNA, the CDR3 is TGTGCCATCAGCGAGGCCCCAGGGGTAGAAGCTTTCTTT. Translation gives CAISEAPGVEAFF.

This chain uses TRBV19 with TRBJ2-4; D is unclear. Trimming shortened V by 2 bases and J by 3 bases, and 5 bases separated the two germline ends. CDR1 is LNHDA, CDR2 SQIVND, per germline (reference sequence). The CDR3 spans 13 residues. This chain's CDR3 is CASSIRHKNIQYF. CDR3 nucleotide sequence: TGTGCCAGTAGTATAAGACACAAAAACATTCAGTACTTC.

This clone was seen just once. The chain joins TRBV7-3 to TRBJ2-3; 8 bases align to TRBD2. Trimming cost V 5 bases and J 1 base; bases outside gene matches: 5. The CDR3 has 15 residues. Germline CDR1 reads SGHTA; CDR2 reads FQGTGA. As DNA, the CDR3 is TGTGCCAGCAGCCCCCAAGCGGGAGGCACAGATACGCAGTATTTT. This gives the protein CASSPQAGGTDTQYF.

The chain combines TRBV27 with TRBJ1-5; D is undetermined. V was cut by 5 bases and J by 6 bases, with 20 bases left in between. Per germline, CDR1 MNHEY and CDR2 SMNVEV (reference sequence). CDR3 size: 16 residues. CDR3 nucleotide sequence: TGTGCCAGCAGTCGTACTTCCGGGCGGGTGTCTCAGCCCCAGCATTTT. It translates to CASSRTSGRVSQPQHF.

The V gene is TRBV18, the J gene TRBJ1-5, with TRBD1 identical over 7 bases. The V gene's germline CDR1 is KGHSH and CDR2 LQKENI. The CDR3 extends over 13 amino acids. The J segment lost 5 bases and the V segment lost 5 bases, leaving 3 bases of the junction unmatched. Here the CDR3 reads CASSSDRDQPQHF. DNA for the CDR3: TGTGCCAGCTCATCAGACAGGGATCAGCCCCAGCATTTT.

The chain is built from TRBV24-1 and TRBJ2-3, with 12 bases fitting TRBD1. Germline CDR1 KGHDR, CDR2 SFDVKD. Trimming took 7 bases from V and 3 from J; bases not matched to a gene: 7. CDR3 length: 16 amino acids. This CDR3 is CATSTSGQGATDTQYF. CDR3 nucleotides: TGTGCCACCAGCACGTCGGGACAGGGGGCGACAGATACGCAGTATTTT.

The gene calls are TRBV27 and TRBJ2-3, with 8 positions matching TRBD1. The V gene's germline CDR1 is MNHEY and CDR2 SMNVEV (reference sequence). The CDR3 loop spans 17 amino acids. V trimming: 3 bases; J trimming: 3 bases; junction bases outside the gene matches: 11. CDR3 sequence: CASSFPTGGVSTDTQYF. The CDR3 DNA follows: TGTGCCAGCAGTTTCCCCACAGGGGGAGTGAGTACAGATACGCAGTATTTT.

This clone appeared a single time. The V gene is TRBV9, the J gene TRBJ1-1; a weak D match, TRBD1 (5 bases). Germline V gene lookup returns CDR1 SGDLS and CDR2 YYNGEE. The CDR3 contains 15 residues. V was trimmed by 0 bases and J by 1 base, leaving 10 bases between them. CDR3 bases: TGTGCCAGCAGCGTAGCTCCCGGGGGGAACACTGAAGCTTTCTTT. Amino acids: CASSVAPGGNTEAFF.

The chain links TRBV3-1 (or the pseudogene TRBV3-2) to TRBJ1-1; 10 bases are a match to TRBD1. CDR3 length equals 16 residues. V trimming: 5 bases; J trimming: 4 bases; junction bases outside the gene matches: 10. From germline, CDR1 is LGHDT and CDR2 YNNKEL (reference sequence). CDR3 amino acids: CASSFRQGASPTEAFF. In nucleotides, the CDR3 is TGTGCCAGCAGCTTTCGACAGGGGGCGAGTCCCACTGAAGCTTTCTTT.

The chain has TRBV27 and TRBJ1-3, with a possible D match to TRBD1 (6 bases). The CDR3 is 15 amino acids. Germline-derived CDR1 and CDR2 are MNHEY and SMNVEV (reference sequence). V lost 2 bases to trimming and J lost 7 bases, with 15 bases between them. The CDR3 here is CASSLRSDRPNTIYF. The CDR3 DNA reads TGTGCCAGCAGTTTACGATCGGACAGACCCAACACCATATATTTT.

The J gene is TRBJ1-1, the V gene TRBV6-5; D perhaps matches TRBD1 (5 bases). V dropped 4 bases and J dropped 7 bases, with 10 bases sitting between them. The CDR3 is 12 residues long. Germline V gene lookup returns CDR1 MNHEY and CDR2 SVGAGI. This CDR3 reads CASSSPRVEAFF. The CDR3 bases are TGTGCCAGCAGTTCGCCCAGGGTTGAAGCTTTCTTT.

The chain combines TRBV5-1 with TRBJ2-7, with 11 bases aligning to TRBD1. Germline V gene data show CDR1 as SGHRS and CDR2 as YFSETQ. V gave up 1 base and J gave up 5 bases; unmatched junction bases: 5. The length of the CDR3 is 15 residues. CDR3 sequence (DNA): TGCGCCAGCAGCTTGTTAAGGACAGGGGGCCACGAGCAGTACTTC. Encoded protein: CASSLLRTGGHEQYF.

In its sample, this clone was seen once. The chain employs TRBV30 and TRBJ1-1, with D tentatively TRBD1 (5 bases). Per germline, CDR1 GTSNPN and CDR2 SVGIG (reference sequence). The CDR3 runs to 13 residues. V gave up 8 bases and J gave up 4 bases, with 17 bases separating them. The CDR3 spells CAGGNTGVTEAFF. In DNA, the CDR3 is TGTGCCGGGGGAAACACGGGGGTCACTGAAGCTTTCTTT. The whole variable domain, remainder taken from reference TRBV30 and TRBJ1-1, is SQTIHQWPATLVQPVGSPLSLECTVEGTSNPNLYWYRQAAGRGLQLLFYSVGIGQISSEVPQNLSASRPQDRQFILSSKKLLLSDSGFYLCAGGNTGVTEAFFGQGTRLTVV.

The chain carries TRBV13 and TRBJ2-5, with D hard to call. CDR3 length: 14 residues. CDR1 and CDR2 (germline): PRHDT, FYEKMQ (reference sequence). V dropped 4 bases and J dropped 1 base, with 10 bases sitting between them. CDR3 sequence reads: CASSSPTSQETQYF. Written as DNA, the CDR3 is TGTGCCAGCAGCTCCCCAACCAGCCAAGAGACCCAGTACTTC.

This clone was seen more than once but under ten times. CDR3 sequence: CASSLRGGNTEAFF. Written as DNA, the CDR3 is TGTGCCAGCAGCTTAAGGGGCGGGAACACTGAAGCTTTCTTT. The rearrangement links TRBV5-5 to TRBJ1-1, with a possible D match to TRBD1 (5 bases). This CDR3 spans 14 amino acids. V dropped 2 bases and J dropped 1 base, with 9 bases sitting between them. The germline gives CDR1 SGHKS, CDR2 YYEKEE (reference sequence). The full variable domain, completed using reference TRBV5-5 and TRBJ1-1, is DAGVTQSPTHLIKTRGQQVTLRCSPISGHKSVSWYQQVLGQGPQFIFQYYEKEERGRGNFPDRFSARQFPNYSSELNVNALLLGDSALYLCASSLRGGNTEAFFGQGTRLTVV.

The chain links TRBV28 to TRBJ1-2; 7 nucleotides agree with TRBD1. Germline-derived CDR1 and CDR2 are MDHEN and SYDVKM. The V segment lost 4 bases and the J segment 3 bases; nucleotides outside the gene matches: 14. This CDR3 region has 17 residues. CDR3 sequence: CASSSPRDRKRDYGYTF. CDR3 sequence (DNA): TGTGCCAGCAGTTCTCCCCGGGACAGAAAAAGAGACTATGGCTACACCTTC.

V usage is TRBV19 and J usage is TRBJ1-2, with 7 bases that match TRBD1. The CDR3 covers 17 residues. The germline V gene encodes CDR1 LNHDA and CDR2 SQIVND (reference sequence). V was pared by 4 bases and J by 7 bases, with 18 bases of the junction left unmatched. This CDR3 is CASSRDRDSGKYGGYTF. As DNA, the CDR3 is TGTGCCAGTAGTAGAGACCGGGACAGTGGGAAGTATGGTGGCTACACCTTC. Full variable domain (missing parts from reference TRBV19 and TRBJ1-2): DGGITQSPKYLFRKEGQNVTLSCEQNLNHDAMYWYRQDPGQGLRLIYYSQIVNDFQKGDIAEGYSVSREKKESFPLTVTSAQKNPTAFYLCASSRDRDSGKYGGYTFGSGTRLTVV.

The chain combines TRBV5-1 with TRBJ2-3; 11 positions agree with TRBD2. V dropped 2 bases and J dropped 2; count of bases not matched to a gene: 4. This CDR3 comprises 16 residues. Germline lookup yields CDR1 SGHRS and CDR2 YFSETQ. CDR3 nucleotide sequence: TGCGCCAGCAGCTTCGGACTAGCGGGTGACACAGATACGCAGTATTTT. Protein sequence: CASSFGLAGDTDTQYF.

The rearrangement joins TRBV30 to TRBJ2-2; TRBD2 aligns across 11 bases. The trim removed 4 bases at V and 6 bases at J, leaving 7 bases unmatched. CDR1 is GTSNPN and CDR2 is SVGIG in the germline V gene (reference sequence). This CDR3 contains 15 residues. CDR3 in amino acids: CAWKLAGGPAGELFF. The CDR3 DNA follows: TGTGCCTGGAAATTAGCGGGAGGGCCGGCCGGGGAGCTGTTTTTT.

Comment on this clone: One junction end disagrees with the germline gene, perhaps due to a read error. The J gene is TRBJ2-1, the V gene TRBV7-7, with 11 bases fitting TRBD2. CDR3 length: 14 residues. Per germline, CDR1 SSHAT and CDR2 FNYEAQ (reference sequence). For the CDR3, the DNA is TGTGCTAGCAGCTTAGCGGGGGGGAACCAGGAGCAGTTCTTC. Amino acids: CASSLAGGNQEQFF.

The chain recombines TRBV27 with TRBJ2-3, with TRBD2 matching over 8 bases. The CDR3 sequence is 17 residues long. V trimming: 0 bases; J trimming: 4 bases; junction bases outside the gene matches: 9. CDR1 and CDR2 (germline): MNHEY, SMNVEV (reference sequence). CDR3 nucleotide sequence: TGTGCCAGCAGTTTATCGAGCAGGAGCGGGAGACCAGATACGCAGTATTTT. Translating it yields CASSLSSRSGRPDTQYF.

The CDR3 DNA reads as TGTGCCAGCGTCAGGGCTGGTGAAAATGAGCAGTTCTTC. The encoded protein is CASVRAGENEQFF. This rearrangement joins TRBV25-1 to TRBJ2-1; a weak D match, TRBD1 (5 bases). Between the trimmed V and J ends, which lost 8 bases and 7 bases, there was a span of 15 bases. This CDR3 region has 13 residues. Germline V lookup: CDR1 MGHDK, CDR2 SYGVNS.

The V gene is TRBV20-1, the J gene TRBJ2-5; 8 positions match TRBD2. There are 20 residues in the CDR3. V gave up 3 bases and J gave up 7 bases; unmatched junction bases: 28. Germline CDR1 and CDR2: DFQATT and SNEGSKA (reference sequence). In DNA, the CDR3 is TGCAGTGCTAGTTCGGCAGCACCAGCGGGAGCCCTCGGTTTCGGGGGGACCCAGTACTTC. It yields the protein CSASSAAPAGALGFGGTQYF.